The 3 T cell receptor beta chains listed next were all sequenced from one sample in a study of blood T cell repertoires in COVID-19. Sequenced by immunoSEQ multiplex PCR; TCRdb stores in-frame clones only, minus some. In the table there are over 150,000 clones, roughly 81% of which are singletons. Sequenced material: peripheral blood. These receptors originate from a man aged 35 to 55 with acute or convalescent COVID-19.

This clone was detected a few times. This chain uses TRBV5-4 with TRBJ2-2, with 8 positions matching TRBD1. V dropped 4 bases and J dropped 5; count of bases not matched to a gene: 10. From germline, CDR1 is SGHNT and CDR2 YYREEE (reference sequence). The CDR3 has 16 amino acids. The CDR3 coding sequence is TGTGCCAGCAGCCTGATGGGATACAGGGGGACCGGGGAGCTGTTTTTT. Protein: CASSLMGYRGTGELFF.

This clone was counted a single time. The rearrangement uses TRBV4-2 and TRBJ2-2, with D possibly being TRBD2 (6 bases). V lost 0 bases and J lost 5, with 7 bases in between. Per germline, CDR1 LGHNA and CDR2 YNFKEQ. The CDR3 has 14 amino acids. The CDR3 region is CASSQDAGTGELFF. The CDR3 DNA reads as TGTGCCAGCAGCCAAGATGCGGGGACCGGGGAGCTGTTTTTT.

The rearrangement links TRBV28 to TRBJ2-6, with TRBD2 matching 7 bases. This CDR3 is 16 amino acids long. Germline V gene sequence: CDR1 MDHEN, CDR2 SYDVKM. Germline trimming cut 4 bases from V and 9 bases from J; bases unmatched to any gene: 12. The DNA for the CDR3 is TGTGCCAGCAGTTCTGCGGGGGTCTTAGAGTACAACGTCCTGACTTTC. Its translation: CASSSAGVLEYNVLTF.